Listed below are T cell receptor beta chains from one sample, sequenced in a study of prognosis after radiotherapy for stage I lung cancer. Each CDR3 protein gets one entry after TCRdb re-called the multiplex PCR reads with MiXCR. The table lists some 13,000 distinct CDR3 sequences, 35% to 40% of them singletons. The input for sequencing was PBMCs, taken before or after stereotactic body radiation therapy (not recorded which). Receptor source: a donor aged 50 or older with non-small cell lung cancer. Each CDR3 is given with its conserved first and last residue. Each record gives: J gene, V gene, CDR3 length, CDR3 protein.

J gene: TRBJ1-2
V gene: TRBV7-9
CDR3 length: 13
CDR3 protein: CASSLAGTDGYTF

J gene: TRBJ2-5
V gene: TRBV5-4
CDR3 length: 16
CDR3 protein: CASSLGTMGLRETQYF

J gene: TRBJ2-1
V gene: TRBV6-4
CDR3 length: 13
CDR3 protein: CASSASGTGEQFF

J gene: TRBJ2-3
V gene: TRBV6-5
CDR3 length: 16
CDR3 protein: CASSYLGGASTDTQYF

J gene: TRBJ2-7
V gene: TRBV27
CDR3 length: 14
CDR3 protein: CASSHGPLTYEQYF

J gene: TRBJ1-6
V gene: TRBV2
CDR3 length: 12
CDR3 protein: CASSEEDSYFHF

J gene: TRBJ1-1
V gene: TRBV28
CDR3 length: 14
CDR3 protein: CASRIGPMNTEAFF

J gene: TRBJ2-7
V gene: TRBV4-2
CDR3 length: 13
CDR3 protein: CAISRNLEAEHYF

J gene: TRBJ2-1
V gene: TRBV6-4
CDR3 length: 16
CDR3 protein: CASSAFSSGRAVEQFF

J gene: TRBJ1-6
V gene: TRBV5-1
CDR3 length: 16
CDR3 protein: CASSLAVLRENSPLHF

J gene: TRBJ2-7
V gene: TRBV6-1
CDR3 length: 16
CDR3 protein: CASTGLVGGGSYEQYF

J gene: TRBJ2-2
V gene: TRBV3-1
CDR3 length: 13
CDR3 protein: CASSQDGQRELFF

J gene: TRBJ1-5
V gene: TRBV12-3/TRBV12-4
CDR3 length: 15
CDR3 protein: CASSPRQRGDQPQHF

J gene: TRBJ2-1
V gene: TRBV6-4
CDR3 length: 16
CDR3 protein: CAGSAFSSWRAVEQFF

J gene: TRBJ2-7
V gene: TRBV20-1
CDR3 length: 15
CDR3 protein: CSAAGLAGVGYEQYF

J gene: TRBJ2-3
V gene: TRBV6-1
CDR3 length: 15
CDR3 protein: CASSEVTMGSDTQYF

J gene: TRBJ2-2
V gene: TRBV7-6
CDR3 length: 16
CDR3 protein: CASNPSGGEGTGELFF

J gene: TRBJ2-7
V gene: TRBV20-1
CDR3 length: 13
CDR3 protein: CSATPGGDYEQYF

J gene: TRBJ2-3
V gene: TRBV5-1
CDR3 length: 17
CDR3 protein: CASSLEVTSGPTDTQYF

J gene: TRBJ2-5
V gene: TRBV5-1
CDR3 length: 14
CDR3 protein: CASSLGASQETQYF

J gene: TRBJ2-1
V gene: TRBV6-1
CDR3 length: 13
CDR3 protein: CASSHHTRGEQFF

J gene: TRBJ2-2
V gene: TRBV6-2/TRBV6-3
CDR3 length: 14
CDR3 protein: CASRTSELTGELFF

J gene: TRBJ2-3
V gene: TRBV6-2/TRBV6-3
CDR3 length: 14
CDR3 protein: CASRESGGTDTQYF

J gene: TRBJ2-7
V gene: TRBV6-1
CDR3 length: 13
CDR3 protein: CASSAGAEVCEYF

J gene: TRBJ2-5
V gene: TRBV20-1
CDR3 length: 13
CDR3 protein: CSARDQGTGAQYF

J gene: TRBJ1-5
V gene: TRBV19
CDR3 length: 15
CDR3 protein: CASRKAGGSNQPQHF

J gene: TRBJ2-7
V gene: TRBV11-3
CDR3 length: 12
CDR3 protein: CASGTSPYEQYF

J gene: TRBJ2-1
V gene: TRBV3-1
CDR3 length: 16
CDR3 protein: CASSQGRGMRGNEQFF

J gene: TRBJ2-6
V gene: TRBV6-2/TRBV6-3
CDR3 length: 15
CDR3 protein: CASSPSSAGANVLTF

J gene: TRBJ2-2
V gene: TRBV20-1
CDR3 length: 16
CDR3 protein: CSARDHGTGHPREMFF

J gene: TRBJ1-4
V gene: TRBV2
CDR3 length: 13
CDR3 protein: CASTRGWGEKLFF

J gene: TRBJ2-7
V gene: TRBV2
CDR3 length: 15
CDR3 protein: CASSERVLSSYEQYF

J gene: TRBJ2-7
V gene: TRBV6-1
CDR3 length: 15
CDR3 protein: CASSEMGPRRYEQYF

J gene: TRBJ2-2
V gene: TRBV9
CDR3 length: 13
CDR3 protein: CASSFMNTGELFF

J gene: TRBJ1-3
V gene: TRBV28
CDR3 length: 13
CDR3 protein: CASSSAQGNTIYF

J gene: TRBJ2-4
V gene: TRBV5-1
CDR3 length: 18
CDR3 protein: CASSFERGGREAKNIQYF

J gene: TRBJ1-6
V gene: TRBV7-9
CDR3 length: 14
CDR3 protein: CASSFGSGGSPLHF

J gene: TRBJ2-5
V gene: TRBV4-2
CDR3 length: 13
CDR3 protein: CASIINREETQYF

J gene: TRBJ2-7
V gene: TRBV14
CDR3 length: 12
CDR3 protein: CASSQDRGEQYF

J gene: TRBJ2-7
V gene: TRBV20-1
CDR3 length: 15
CDR3 protein: CSATEPRQGLNEQYF

J gene: TRBJ2-1
V gene: TRBV5-1
CDR3 length: 13
CDR3 protein: CASSPHPSGEQFF

J gene: TRBJ2-3
V gene: TRBV5-1
CDR3 length: 16
CDR3 protein: CASSLAGGIAGDTQYF

J gene: TRBJ2-5
V gene: TRBV7-6
CDR3 length: 13
CDR3 protein: CASARGRKETQYF

J gene: TRBJ2-3
V gene: TRBV25-1
CDR3 length: 14
CDR3 protein: CASSRGSFTDTQYF

J gene: TRBJ1-2
V gene: TRBV6-2/TRBV6-3
CDR3 length: 13
CDR3 protein: CASSYGANYGYTF